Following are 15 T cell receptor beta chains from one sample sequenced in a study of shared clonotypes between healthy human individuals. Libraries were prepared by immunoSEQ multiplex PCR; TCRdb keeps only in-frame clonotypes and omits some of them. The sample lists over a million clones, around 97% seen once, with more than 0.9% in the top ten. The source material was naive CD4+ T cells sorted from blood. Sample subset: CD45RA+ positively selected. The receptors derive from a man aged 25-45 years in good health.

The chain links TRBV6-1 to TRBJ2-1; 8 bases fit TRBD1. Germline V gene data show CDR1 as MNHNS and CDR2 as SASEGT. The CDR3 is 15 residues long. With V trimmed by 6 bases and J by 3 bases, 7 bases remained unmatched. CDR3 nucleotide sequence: TGTGCCAGCAGGGACCGACAGGGGAACTACAATGAGCAGTTCTTC. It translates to CASRDRQGNYNEQFF.

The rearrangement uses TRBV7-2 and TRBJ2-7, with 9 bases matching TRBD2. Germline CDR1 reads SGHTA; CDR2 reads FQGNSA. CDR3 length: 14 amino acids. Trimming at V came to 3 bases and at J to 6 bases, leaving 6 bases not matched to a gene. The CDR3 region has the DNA TGTGCCAGCAGCTTTAAAGCGGGAGGCGGCGAGCAGTACTTC. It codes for CASSFKAGGGEQYF.

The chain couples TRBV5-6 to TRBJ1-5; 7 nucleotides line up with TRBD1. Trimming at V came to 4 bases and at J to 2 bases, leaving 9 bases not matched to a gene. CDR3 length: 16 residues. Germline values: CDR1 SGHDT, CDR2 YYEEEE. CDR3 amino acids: CASSSNTGARNQPQHF. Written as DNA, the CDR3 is TGTGCCAGCAGCAGCAACACAGGGGCCCGCAATCAGCCCCAGCATTTT.

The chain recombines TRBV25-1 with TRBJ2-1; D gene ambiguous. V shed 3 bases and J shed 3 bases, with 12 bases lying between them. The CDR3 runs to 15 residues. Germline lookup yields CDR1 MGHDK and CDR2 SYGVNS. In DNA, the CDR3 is TGTGCCAGCAGTGAGGCAGGACCCTTCTACAATGAGCAGTTCTTC. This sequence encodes CASSEAGPFYNEQFF.

In nucleotides, the CDR3 is TGTGCCAGCAGCGTAAGTGGACAGCCTAATCAGCCCCAGCATTTT. It yields the protein CASSVSGQPNQPQHF. V is TRBV9 and J is TRBJ1-5; possible D gene TRBD1, 6 bases. From germline, CDR1 is SGDLS and CDR2 YYNGEE. V lost 1 base and J 4 bases, leaving 12 bases between the germline ends. The CDR3 totals 15 residues. The full variable domain, completed using reference TRBV9 and TRBJ1-5, is DSGVTQTPKHLITATGQRVTLRCSPRSGDLSVYWYQQSLDQGLQFLIQYYNGEERAKGNILERFSAQQFPDLHSELNLSSLELGDSALYFCASSVSGQPNQPQHFGDGTRLSIL.

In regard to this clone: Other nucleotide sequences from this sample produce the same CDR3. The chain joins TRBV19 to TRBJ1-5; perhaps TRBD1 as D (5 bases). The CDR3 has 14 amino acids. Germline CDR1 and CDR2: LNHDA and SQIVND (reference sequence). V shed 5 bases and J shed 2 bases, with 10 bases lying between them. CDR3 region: CASSRRGGNQPQHF. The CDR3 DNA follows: TGTGCCAGTAGTCGGAGGGGCGGCAATCAGCCCCAGCATTTT. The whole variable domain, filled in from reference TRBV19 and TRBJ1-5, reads DGGITQSPKYLFRKEGQNVTLSCEQNLNHDAMYWYRQDPGQGLRLIYYSQIVNDFQKGDIAEGYSVSREKKESFPLTVTSAQKNPTAFYLCASSRRGGNQPQHFGDGTRLSIL.

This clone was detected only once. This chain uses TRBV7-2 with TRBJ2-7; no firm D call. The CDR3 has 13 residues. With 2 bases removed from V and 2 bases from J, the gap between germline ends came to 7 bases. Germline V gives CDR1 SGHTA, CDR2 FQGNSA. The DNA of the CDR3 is TGTGCCAGCAGCTTATTTGGCCCCTACGAGCAGTACTTC. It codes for CASSLFGPYEQYF. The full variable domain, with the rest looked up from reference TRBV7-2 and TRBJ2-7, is GAGVSQSPSNKVTEKGKDVELRCDPISGHTALYWYRQSLGQGLEFLIYFQGNSAPDKSGLPSDRFSAERTGGSVSTLTIQRTQQEDSAVYLCASSLFGPYEQYFGPGTRLTVT.

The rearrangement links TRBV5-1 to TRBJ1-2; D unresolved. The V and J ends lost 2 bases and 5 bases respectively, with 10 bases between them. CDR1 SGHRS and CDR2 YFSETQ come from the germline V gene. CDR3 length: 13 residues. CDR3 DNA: TGCGCCAGCAGCTTAATTCGGGGATATGGCTACACCTTC. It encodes CASSLIRGYGYTF.

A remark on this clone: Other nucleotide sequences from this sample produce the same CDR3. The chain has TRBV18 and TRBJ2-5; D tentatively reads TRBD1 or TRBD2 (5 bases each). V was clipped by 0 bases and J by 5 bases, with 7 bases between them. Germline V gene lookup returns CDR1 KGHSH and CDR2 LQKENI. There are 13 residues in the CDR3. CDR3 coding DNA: TGTGCCAGCTCACCACCGGGACGGGAGACCCAGTACTTC. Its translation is CASSPPGRETQYF.

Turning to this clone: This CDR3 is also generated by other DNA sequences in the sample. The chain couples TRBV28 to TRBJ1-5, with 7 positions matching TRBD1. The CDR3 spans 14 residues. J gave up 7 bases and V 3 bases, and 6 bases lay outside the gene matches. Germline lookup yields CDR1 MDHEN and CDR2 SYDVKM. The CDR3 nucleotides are TGTGCCAGCAGTTTTCGAGGGGGCGGCCAGCCCCAGCATTTT. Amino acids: CASSFRGGGQPQHF. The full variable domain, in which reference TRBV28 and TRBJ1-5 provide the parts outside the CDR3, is DVKVTQSSRYLVKRTGEKVFLECVQDMDHENMFWYRQDPGLGLRLIYFSYDVKMKEKGDIPEGYSVSREKKERFSLILESASTNQTSMYLCASSFRGGGQPQHFGDGTRLSIL.

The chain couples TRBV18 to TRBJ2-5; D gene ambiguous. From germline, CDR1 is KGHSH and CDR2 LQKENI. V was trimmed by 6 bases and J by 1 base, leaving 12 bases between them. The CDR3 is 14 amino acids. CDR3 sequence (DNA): TGTGCCAGCTCCCGCGGCGCAGTCCAAGAGACCCAGTACTTC. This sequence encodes CASSRGAVQETQYF.

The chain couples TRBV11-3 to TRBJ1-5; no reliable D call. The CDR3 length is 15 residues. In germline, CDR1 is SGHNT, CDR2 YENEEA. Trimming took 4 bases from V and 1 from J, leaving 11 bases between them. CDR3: CASSSVSRSNQPQHF. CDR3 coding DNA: TGTGCCAGCAGCTCCGTCTCCCGGAGCAATCAGCCCCAGCATTTT. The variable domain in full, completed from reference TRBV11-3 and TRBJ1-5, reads EAGVVQSPRYKIIEKKQPVAFWCNPISGHNTLYWYLQNLGQGPELLIRYENEEAVDDSQLPKDRFSAERLKGVDSTLKIQPAELGDSAVYLCASSSVSRSNQPQHFGDGTRLSIL.

In DNA form, the CDR3 reads TGTGCCAGCAGTGAAGGGCCAGGGGACTCCTACGAGCAGTACTTC. Encoded protein: CASSEGPGDSYEQYF. V usage is TRBV2 and J usage is TRBJ2-7; TRBD1 is a possible D gene (6 bases). Germline V gene data show CDR1 as SNHLY and CDR2 as FYNNEI. This CDR3 is 15 amino acids long. V lost 1 base, J lost 0 bases, and 10 bases lay in between.

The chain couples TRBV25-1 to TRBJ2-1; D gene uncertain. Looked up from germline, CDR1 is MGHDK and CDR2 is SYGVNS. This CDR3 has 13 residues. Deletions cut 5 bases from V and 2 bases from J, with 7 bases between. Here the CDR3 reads CASSPGPYNEQFF. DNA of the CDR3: TGTGCCAGCAGTCCGGGCCCCTACAATGAGCAGTTCTTC.

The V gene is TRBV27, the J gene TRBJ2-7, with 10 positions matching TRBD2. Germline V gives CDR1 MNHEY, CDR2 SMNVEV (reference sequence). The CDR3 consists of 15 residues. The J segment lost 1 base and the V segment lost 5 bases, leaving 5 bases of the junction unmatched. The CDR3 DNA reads TGTGCCAGCAGTCTGACTAGCGGGCCATCCTACGAGCAGTACTTC. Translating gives CASSLTSGPSYEQYF.